This entry lists 22 T cell receptor beta chains sequenced from one sample in a study of blood T cell repertoires in COVID-19. Method: immunoSEQ multiplex PCR; TCRdb's copy keeps in-frame clones and lacks some. The data contain 150,000 to 200,000 clones, approximately 85% of them singletons. The sample was PBMCs or T cells enriched from blood (not recorded which). The receptors shown here come from a woman under 30 who had recovered from COVID-19.

The V gene is TRBV4-2, the J gene TRBJ2-7, with TRBD2 identical over 7 bases. This CDR3 spans 14 amino acids. Germline loops: CDR1 LGHNA, CDR2 YNFKEQ. Germline trimming cut 0 bases from V and 3 bases from J; bases unmatched to any gene: 2. CDR3 region: CASSQDWGGYEQYF. CDR3 DNA: TGTGCCAGCAGCCAAGATTGGGGGGGCTACGAGCAGTACTTC.

This clone was observed once. The gene calls are TRBV10-3 and TRBJ2-2; 8 nucleotides align to TRBD2. The CDR3 sequence is 16 residues long. J gave up 3 bases and V 7 bases, and 10 bases lay outside the gene matches. Per the germline V gene, CDR1 is ENHRY and CDR2 is SYGVKD. This CDR3 reads CAITDGGGGYTGELFF. The CDR3 DNA sequence: TGTGCCATCACCGACGGGGGCGGGGGGTACACCGGGGAGCTGTTTTTT.

V usage is TRBV5-6 and J usage is TRBJ2-7; 7 bases agree with TRBD2. Germline trimming cut 2 bases from V and 5 bases from J; bases unmatched to any gene: 10. This CDR3 contains 15 residues. Germline CDR1 and CDR2: SGHDT and YYEEEE. As DNA, the CDR3 is TGTGCCAGCAGCTTCGGGCTAGCGGATTTGAACGAGCAGTACTTC. Its translation is CASSFGLADLNEQYF.

This chain uses TRBV18 with TRBJ2-5; a possible D gene is TRBD1 (5 bases). Trimming shortened V by 4 bases and J by 1 base, and 10 bases separated the two germline ends. This CDR3 has 14 residues. Germline loops: CDR1 KGHSH, CDR2 LQKENI. In nucleotides, the CDR3 is TGTGCCAGCTCACTCCCAGGGTCCCAAGAGACCCAGTACTTC. It specifies CASSLPGSQETQYF.

The J gene is TRBJ1-3, the V gene TRBV7-2; 8 nucleotides match TRBD1. Germline V gene lookup returns CDR1 SGHTA and CDR2 FQGNSA. The junction had 9 bases not matched to a gene; V was cut back by 5 bases and J by 6 bases. This CDR3 region has 15 residues. The CDR3 DNA is TGTGCCAGCAGCCAACAGACAGGGGTCCTAAACACCATATATTTT. Amino acids: CASSQQTGVLNTIYF. The variable domain in full, with the rest retrieved from reference TRBV7-2 and TRBJ1-3, is GAGVSQSPSNKVTEKGKDVELRCDPISGHTALYWYRQSLGQGLEFLIYFQGNSAPDKSGLPSDRFSAERTGGSVSTLTIQRTQQEDSAVYLCASSQQTGVLNTIYFGEGSWLTVV.

The count of this clone is one. The chain has TRBV6-5 and TRBJ2-1, with D possibly TRBD1 on 6 matching bases. The CDR3 is made up of 15 amino acids. Germline V gene lookup returns CDR1 MNHEY and CDR2 SVGAGI. The V end was cut by 6 bases, the J end by 1 base, with 13 bases between. CDR3 coding DNA: TGTGCCAGCAGGGTTCTAGGGGGATCCTACAATGAGCAGTTCTTC. It encodes CASRVLGGSYNEQFF.

This clone was seen a few times. The genes are TRBV9 and TRBJ1-1; no definite D call. In germline, CDR1 is SGDLS, CDR2 YYNGEE. Trimming shortened V by 3 bases and J by 0 bases, and 6 bases separated the two germline ends. The CDR3 extends over 13 amino acids. The CDR3 DNA reads as TGTGCCAGCAGCGAGGGAGTGAACACTGAAGCTTTCTTT. It translates to CASSEGVNTEAFF.

The V gene is TRBV10-2, the J gene TRBJ1-1, with D perhaps TRBD1 (5 bases). This CDR3 region has 13 residues. The germline V gene has CDR1 WSHSY and CDR2 SAAADI. Trimming took 8 bases from V and 9 from J, leaving 19 bases between them. For the CDR3, the DNA is TGCGCCAGCCAGGACAACTTATGGGGCCAAGCTTTCTTT. Protein: CASQDNLWGQAFF.

The chain joins TRBV18 to TRBJ1-1; TRBD1 matches at 8 bases. Germline V lookup: CDR1 KGHSH, CDR2 LQKENI. J lost 5 bases, V lost 4 bases, and 9 bases had no gene match. The CDR3 sequence is 15 residues long. The CDR3 DNA sequence: TGTGCCAGCTCACTGGGGGGACAGGTGGGAACTGAAGCTTTCTTT. Its translation: CASSLGGQVGTEAFF.

The V and J genes are TRBV7-9 and TRBJ1-1; D is unresolved. V was shortened by 2 bases and J by 8 bases, with 9 bases between the two germline ends. Germline assignment: CDR1 SEHNR and CDR2 FQNEAQ (reference sequence). The CDR3 is made up of 12 amino acids. Written as DNA, the CDR3 is TGTGCCAGCAGCTTACTTGCGGCAGAAGCTTTCTTT. Encoded protein: CASSLLAAEAFF.

The chain couples TRBV7-2 to TRBJ2-1, with 7 bases fitting TRBD2. Germline assignment: CDR1 SGHTA and CDR2 FQGNSA. This CDR3 contains 13 residues. V dropped 11 bases and J dropped 8; count of bases not matched to a gene: 12. CDR3 region: CAARGRGNYEQFF. The DNA of the CDR3 is TGTGCCGCAAGAGGGAGGGGAAACTATGAGCAGTTCTTC.

The chain is built from TRBV5-6 and TRBJ1-4, with D tentatively TRBD1 (5 bases). Trimming removed 0 bases from V and 7 bases from J, with 16 bases in between. The V gene's germline CDR1 is SGHDT and CDR2 YYEEEE. This CDR3 has 16 amino acids. The CDR3 loop is CASSLDPGLETEKLFF. The CDR3, as DNA: TGTGCCAGCAGCTTGGACCCAGGGCTGGAGACTGAAAAACTGTTTTTT.

The J gene is TRBJ2-1, the V gene TRBV2; no definite D call. V was clipped by 8 bases and J by 0 bases, with 11 bases between them. This CDR3 has 14 residues. Per germline, CDR1 SNHLY and CDR2 FYNNEI. The CDR3 protein is CASGQESSYNEQFF. The CDR3 DNA reads TGTGCCAGCGGTCAGGAAAGCTCCTACAATGAGCAGTTCTTC. Using reference TRBV2 and TRBJ2-1 for the parts outside the CDR3, the full variable domain is EPEVTQTPSHQVTQMGQEVILRCVPISNHLYFYWYRQILGQKVEFLVSFYNNEISEKSEIFDDQFSVERPDGSNFTLKIRSTKLEDSAMYFCASGQESSYNEQFFGPGTRLTVL.

The chain carries TRBV10-3 and TRBJ1-1, with D possibly being TRBD1 (6 bases). V was clipped by 3 bases and J by 2 bases, with 13 bases between them. Per germline, CDR1 ENHRY and CDR2 SYGVKD. This CDR3 has 15 residues. CDR3 DNA: TGTGCCATCAGTGAAGGGGGACAAACTAACACTGAAGCTTTCTTT. Translating gives CAISEGGQTNTEAFF.

The genes are TRBV5-8 and TRBJ1-1; TRBD1 agrees at 8 bases. The V gene end was trimmed by 0 bases and the J gene end by 4 bases; junction bases not matched to a gene: 2. This CDR3 is 14 amino acids long. In germline, CDR1 is SGHTS, CDR2 YDEGEE. The CDR3 bases are TGTGCCAGCAGCTTGGGGCAGGGGGCCACTGAAGCTTTCTTT. This encodes CASSLGQGATEAFF.

V usage is TRBV9 and J usage is TRBJ1-4; 7 bases align to TRBD1. The V and J ends lost 4 bases and 8 bases, in that order; junction bases with no gene match: 11. The CDR3 runs 15 residues. The germline V gene has CDR1 SGDLS and CDR2 YYNGEE. The CDR3 here is CASSPTQGTAEKLFF. The CDR3 DNA reads TGTGCCAGCAGCCCGACTCAGGGGACAGCAGAAAAACTGTTTTTT.

V is TRBV28 and J is TRBJ2-3; no reliable D call. Germline values: CDR1 MDHEN, CDR2 SYDVKM. This CDR3 is 14 amino acids long. The germline V and J ends were trimmed by 7 bases and 2 bases, with 13 bases remaining between them. In DNA, the CDR3 is TGTGCCAGCACCCCATGGCAGGACACAGATACGCAGTATTTT. This encodes CASTPWQDTDTQYF.

The chain employs TRBV6-5 and TRBJ1-6; D might be TRBD1 (6 bases). This CDR3 has 13 amino acids. Germline loops: CDR1 MNHEY, CDR2 SVGAGI. Trimming cost V 6 bases and J 11 bases, with 14 bases left between them. CDR3 protein: CASRRTEDTPLHF. CDR3 DNA: TGTGCCAGCAGAAGGACAGAGGATACACCCCTCCACTTT.

The chain links TRBV5-1 to TRBJ2-2, with D perhaps TRBD2 (6 bases). Germline V gene lookup returns CDR1 SGHRS and CDR2 YFSETQ. This CDR3 spans 17 amino acids. The V and J ends lost 3 bases and 4 bases respectively, with 19 bases between them. CDR3 sequence reads: CASSSREGLATTGELFF. CDR3 in DNA: TGCGCCAGCAGCTCCAGGGAAGGGCTAGCGACCACCGGGGAGCTGTTTTTT. The complete variable domain, with remaining parts taken from reference TRBV5-1 and TRBJ2-2, reads KAGVTQTPRYLIKTRGQQVTLSCSPISGHRSVSWYQQTPGQGLQFLFEYFSETQRNKGNFPGRFSGRQFSNSRSEMNVSTLELGDSALYLCASSSREGLATTGELFFGEGSRLTVL.

The chain joins TRBV7-2 to TRBJ1-5; tentatively, D is TRBD1 (5 bases). The CDR3 covers 16 residues. Germline loops: CDR1 SGHTA, CDR2 FQGNSA. Trimming took off 3 bases at V and 7 bases at J, with 19 bases between the two ends. Written as DNA, the CDR3 is TGTGCCAGCAGCTTTCGGACAATCGCTTATCCCCAGCCCCAGCATTTT. This sequence encodes CASSFRTIAYPQPQHF. Full variable domain (missing parts from reference TRBV7-2 and TRBJ1-5): GAGVSQSPSNKVTEKGKDVELRCDPISGHTALYWYRQSLGQGLEFLIYFQGNSAPDKSGLPSDRFSAERTGGSVSTLTIQRTQQEDSAVYLCASSFRTIAYPQPQHFGDGTRLSIL.

The chain links TRBV2 to TRBJ1-1; 7 nucleotides line up with TRBD1. J lost 11 bases, V lost 3 bases, and 9 bases had no gene match. CDR1 and CDR2 (germline): SNHLY, FYNNEI. This CDR3 has 13 residues. This CDR3 is CASSDRTGGRAFF. The DNA for the CDR3 is TGTGCCAGCAGTGACCGGACAGGAGGGAGGGCTTTCTTT.

The table lists this clone with many counts. This chain links TRBV7-9 with TRBJ2-5; possible D gene TRBD2, 6 bases. There are 15 residues in the CDR3. Trimming left V 7 bases short and J 5 bases short, with 20 bases between. CDR1 is SEHNR, CDR2 FQNEAQ, per germline (reference sequence). CDR3 loop: CASTMDGGIRETQYF. CDR3 DNA: TGTGCCAGCACCATGGATGGGGGGATCCGGGAGACCCAGTACTTC.